Below are 16 T cell receptor beta chains sequenced from a single sample in a study of T cell responses to AZD1222 COVID-19 vaccine. Using immunoSEQ multiplex PCR, the repertoire was profiled, and TCRdb retains in-frame clones only, with some absent. The sample lists 180,000 or so clones; 88% were seen once. Specimen: peripheral blood, collected 28 days after the second AZD1222 dose. The receptors here all came from an adult who received the AZD1222 COVID-19 vaccine.

This chain uses TRBV9 with TRBJ1-1, with D possibly matching TRBD1 (6 bases). Germline V gene lookup returns CDR1 SGDLS and CDR2 YYNGEE. Trimming shortened V by 5 bases and J by 7 bases, and 15 bases separated the two germline ends. The CDR3 extends over 13 amino acids. The CDR3 here is CASSPREGVEAFF. The CDR3 coding sequence is TGTGCCAGCAGTCCCCGGGAGGGGGTTGAAGCTTTCTTT.

The chain uses TRBV7-6 and TRBJ2-5; 9 bases line up with TRBD1. Looked up from germline, CDR1 is SGHVS and CDR2 is FNYEAQ. The CDR3 runs to 16 residues. The V and J ends lost 1 base and 2 bases, in that order; junction bases with no gene match: 5. CDR3 loop: CASSLGPTGGQETQYF. CDR3 nucleotides: TGTGCCAGCAGCTTAGGACCGACAGGGGGGCAAGAGACCCAGTACTTC.

The V gene is TRBV9, the J gene TRBJ2-7; D gene unclear. V shed 0 bases and J shed 0 bases, with 16 bases lying between them. The CDR3 loop spans 17 amino acids. Germline V gene lookup returns CDR1 SGDLS and CDR2 YYNGEE. The CDR3 nucleotides read TGTGCCAGCAGCGTAGGAGGCCAGCGTCGGAGCTCCTACGAGCAGTACTTC. Amino acid sequence: CASSVGGQRRSSYEQYF.

This sequence joins TRBV5-5 and TRBJ2-1; the match to TRBD1 covers 8 bases. There are 15 residues in the CDR3. V gave up 4 bases and J gave up 9 bases; unmatched junction bases: 12. Germline loops: CDR1 SGHKS, CDR2 YYEKEE (reference sequence). CDR3: CASSPGQGVGGEQFF. The DNA of the CDR3 is TGTGCCAGCAGCCCCGGACAGGGCGTAGGGGGTGAGCAGTTCTTC.

This chain uses TRBV2 with TRBJ1-3; D unresolved. The CDR3 contains 16 residues. Trimming shortened V by 6 bases and J by 4 bases, and 19 bases separated the two germline ends. From germline, CDR1 is SNHLY and CDR2 FYNNEI. The CDR3 loop reads CASRGLSSVSGNTIYF. The CDR3 DNA sequence: TGTGCCAGCAGGGGGTTGTCATCGGTTTCCGGAAACACCATATATTTT.

The chain links TRBV4-1 to TRBJ2-6, with unresolved D. Germline-derived CDR1 and CDR2 are MGHRA and YSYEKL. The CDR3 totals 17 residues. V dropped 4 bases and J dropped 2 bases, with 15 bases sitting between them. This CDR3 is CASSPLPVAAGANVLTF. CDR3 sequence (DNA): TGCGCCAGCAGCCCCCTCCCTGTAGCAGCTGGGGCCAACGTCCTGACTTTC.

V and J are TRBV4-1 and TRBJ2-1; D is possibly TRBD2 (5 bases). The CDR3 has 15 residues. Germline assignment: CDR1 MGHRA and CDR2 YSYEKL. Trimming took 3 bases from V and 7 from J, leaving 16 bases between them. The CDR3 region has the DNA TGCGCCAGCAGCCACCCCGCTAGGAGGAGGAATGAGCAGTTCTTC. Translation: CASSHPARRRNEQFF.

The J gene is TRBJ2-3, the V gene TRBV7-3; 7 bases match TRBD1. Germline lookup yields CDR1 SGHTA and CDR2 FQGTGA. CDR3 length: 15 amino acids. The V and J ends lost 5 bases and 0 bases, in that order; junction bases with no gene match: 5. The CDR3: CASSPRQGSTDTQYF. In DNA, the CDR3 is TGTGCCAGCAGCCCTAGACAGGGTAGCACAGATACGCAGTATTTT.

The gene calls are TRBV10-3 and TRBJ1-5; D is undetermined. V was cut by 9 bases and J by 5 bases, with 5 bases left in between. CDR1 is ENHRY and CDR2 is SYGVKD in the germline V gene. This CDR3 spans 10 amino acids. The CDR3 here is CAITYQPQHF. In DNA, the CDR3 is TGTGCCATTACATATCAGCCCCAGCATTTT.

The V and J genes are TRBV27 and TRBJ1-3; D gene unclear. Trimming stripped 2 bases from V and 2 bases from J, with 7 bases between. Per germline, CDR1 MNHEY and CDR2 SMNVEV (reference sequence). The CDR3 is 14 amino acids. CDR3 in amino acids: CASSLRAAGNTIYF. CDR3 DNA sequence: TGTGCCAGCAGTTTAAGGGCAGCTGGAAACACCATATATTTT.

The chain recombines TRBV4-3 with TRBJ2-2, with a weak D call TRBD2 (6 bases). V gave up 0 bases and J gave up 8 bases, with 16 bases separating them. Germline CDR1 reads LGHNA; CDR2 reads YSLEER. CDR3 length equals 16 residues. CDR3 protein: CASSQDGREIIGELFF. The DNA of the CDR3 is TGCGCCAGCAGCCAAGACGGCCGGGAGATAATAGGGGAGCTGTTTTTT.

The rearrangement joins TRBV10-3 to TRBJ2-1; D may correspond to TRBD1 or TRBD2 (5 bases each). V was shortened by 0 bases and J by 7 bases, with 16 bases between the two germline ends. Germline V lookup: CDR1 ENHRY, CDR2 SYGVKD. CDR3 size: 16 residues. This chain's CDR3 is CAISESGQGAMNEQFF. In nucleotides, the CDR3 is TGTGCCATCAGTGAGTCTGGGCAGGGAGCCATGAATGAGCAGTTCTTC.

CDR3 sequence: CASGLAPGRTFF. For the CDR3, the DNA is TGTGCTAGTGGTTTGGCCCCGGGGAGAACTTTCTTT. This sequence joins TRBV12-5 and TRBJ1-1, with no clear D. V was trimmed by 1 base and J by 12 bases, leaving 12 bases between them. Germline CDR1 is LGHNT and CDR2 is FRNRAP. CDR3 size: 12 residues.

This chain connects TRBV5-5 to TRBJ1-1; possibly TRBD1 for D (5 bases). CDR1 is SGHKS, CDR2 YYEKEE, per germline (reference sequence). The CDR3 totals 16 residues. V was trimmed by 0 bases and J by 0 bases, leaving 12 bases between them. The CDR3 is CASSLGGGVVNTEAFF. In DNA, the CDR3 is TGTGCCAGCAGCTTGGGCGGAGGGGTGGTGAACACTGAAGCTTTCTTT.

The gene calls are TRBV9 and TRBJ2-3, with D perhaps being TRBD1 or TRBD2 (6 bases each). V lost 4 bases, J lost 1 base, and 19 bases lay in between. CDR1 SGDLS and CDR2 YYNGEE come from the germline V gene. This CDR3 has 17 residues. CDR3 residues: CASSSPPGAPGTDTQYF. In nucleotides, the CDR3 is TGTGCCAGCAGCTCTCCCCCGGGGGCCCCCGGCACAGATACGCAGTATTTT.

V and J are TRBV29-1 and TRBJ2-3; 11 bases are a match to TRBD2. This CDR3 has 15 residues. Looked up from germline, CDR1 is SQVTM and CDR2 is ANQGSEA. Trimming at V came to 4 bases and at J to 2 bases, leaving 5 bases not matched to a gene. CDR3 sequence (DNA): TGCAGCGTTGGTATAGCGGGAGGGAACACAGATACGCAGTATTTT. Translated, it gives CSVGIAGGNTDTQYF.